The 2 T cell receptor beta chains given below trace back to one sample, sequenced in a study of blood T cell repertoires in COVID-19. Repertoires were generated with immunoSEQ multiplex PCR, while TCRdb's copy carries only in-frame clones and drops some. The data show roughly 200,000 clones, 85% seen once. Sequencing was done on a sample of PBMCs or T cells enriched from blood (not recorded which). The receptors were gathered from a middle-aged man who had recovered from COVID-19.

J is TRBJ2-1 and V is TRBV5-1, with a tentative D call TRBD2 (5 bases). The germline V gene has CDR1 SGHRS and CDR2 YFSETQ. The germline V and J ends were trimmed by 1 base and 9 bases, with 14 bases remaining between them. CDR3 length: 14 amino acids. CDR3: CASSLRVEGVEQFF. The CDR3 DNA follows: TGCGCCAGCAGCTTGAGAGTAGAGGGCGTTGAGCAGTTCTTC.

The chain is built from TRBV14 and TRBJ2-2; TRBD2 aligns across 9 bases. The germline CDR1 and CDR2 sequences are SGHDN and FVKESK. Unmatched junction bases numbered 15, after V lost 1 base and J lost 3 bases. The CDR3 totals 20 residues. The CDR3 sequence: CASSQVNAAGGPYDTGELFF. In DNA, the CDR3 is TGTGCCAGCAGCCAAGTAAACGCAGCGGGGGGCCCATATGACACCGGGGAGCTGTTTTTT.